The next 4 T cell receptor beta chains were all read from a single sample in a study of blood T cell repertoires in COVID-19. Clones were read by immunoSEQ multiplex PCR, and TCRdb kept only the in-frame ones, dropping some. The repertoire holds more than 150,000 clones, with approximately 80% as singletons. The material sequenced was peripheral blood. The receptors derive from a human donor in a cohort sampled during active COVID-19.

This clone turned up a few times. The chain joins TRBV10-1 to TRBJ2-2, with D possibly matching TRBD1 (5 bases). Trimming took off 6 bases at V and 4 bases at J, with 12 bases between the two ends. The CDR3 is 14 residues long. CDR1 is WNHNN, CDR2 SYGVQD, per germline (reference sequence). CDR3 DNA: TGCGCCAGCAGCCTTGGGGCTGGCACCGGGGAGCTGTTTTTT. Residues: CASSLGAGTGELFF.

This clone was recorded only once. The genes are TRBV19 and TRBJ2-7; no definite D call. The germline gives CDR1 LNHDA, CDR2 SQIVND (reference sequence). The CDR3 has 14 amino acids. V dropped 3 bases and J dropped 2 bases, with 11 bases sitting between them. The CDR3 DNA follows: TGTGCCAGTAGTATGGGCAAATTTCCCTACGAGCAGTACTTC. It codes for CASSMGKFPYEQYF.

This chain connects TRBV4-1 to TRBJ1-2; TRBD1 matches at 10 bases. With V trimmed by 3 bases and J by 7 bases, 14 bases remained unmatched. Germline loops: CDR1 MGHRA, CDR2 YSYEKL. The CDR3 loop spans 17 amino acids. The CDR3 bases are TGCGCCAGCAGCCACCTCATGCGGGACAGGGGAGAACGTGGCTACACCTTC. Encoded protein: CASSHLMRDRGERGYTF.

The chain combines TRBV4-1 with TRBJ2-7; D is undetermined. The germline gives CDR1 MGHRA, CDR2 YSYEKL. This CDR3 spans 15 amino acids. The germline V and J ends were trimmed by 0 bases and 3 bases, with 12 bases remaining between them. The CDR3 reads CASSQDWRRSYEQYF. CDR3 in DNA: TGCGCCAGCAGCCAAGATTGGAGACGGAGCTACGAGCAGTACTTC.